The rows below give T cell receptor beta chains drawn from one sample of a study of long-term antiretroviral therapy in people with HIV. Here immunoSEQ multiplex PCR was the method, and the copy in TCRdb shows in-frame clones only, minus some. The data hold about 25,000 clones, with approximately 85% observed a single time. Here the sequenced sample was unsorted PBMCs, taken 2.9 years after starting antiretroviral therapy. These receptors originate from a man between 45 and 60 years old with HIV. Both conserved end residues are part of each CDR3. A D gene is named only where the DNA matches it firmly. For some rows the clone size is stated as once, few or many, or as a class when expanded; others skip it.

clone_size d_call j_call v_call cdr3_aa cdr3_nt
. . TRBJ1-1 TRBV29-1 CSALKPELEAFF TGCAGCGCCTTAAAACCGGAGCTCGAAGCTTTCTTT
once . TRBJ2-2 TRBV27 CASSPWDRANTGELFF TGTGCCAGCAGCCCTTGGGACCGAGCGAACACCGGGGAGCTGTTTTTT
. TRBD1 TRBJ1-1 TRBV11-1 CASSLGQGRNTEAFF TGTGCCAGCAGCCTAGGACAGGGCCGGAACACTGAAGCTTTCTTT
. . TRBJ2-6 TRBV27 CASAIRSVRTSGANVLTF TGTGCCAGCGCGATTCGGTCGGTCCGAACCTCTGGGGCCAACGTCCTGACTTTC
. . TRBJ1-1 TRBV5-4 CASSLAGRGDTEAFF TGTGCCAGCAGCTTGGCCGGCAGAGGGGACACTGAAGCTTTCTTT
. . TRBJ1-3 TRBV2 CASSPARSGNTIYF TGTGCCAGCAGCCCCGCCCGCTCTGGAAACACCATATATTTT
few . TRBJ1-3 TRBV9 CASSATGLSSGNTIYF TGTGCCAGCAGCGCCACAGGGTTGAGCTCTGGAAACACCATATATTTT
. . TRBJ2-3 TRBV6-5 CASSYVGGGTDTQYF TGTGCCAGCAGTTACGTGGGGGGCGGCACAGATACGCAGTATTTT
. . TRBJ1-1 TRBV6-6 CASSYGGGRNTEAFF TGTGCCAGCAGTTACGGCGGGGGGCGGAACACTGAAGCTTTCTTT
. . TRBJ1-2 TRBV19 CASAPSNSRGYTF TGTGCCAGTGCGCCCAGCAACTCTCGAGGCTACACCTTC
. TRBD1 TRBJ1-1 TRBV7-9 CASRVSTGDTEAFF TGTGCCAGCAGGGTATCGACAGGGGACACTGAAGCTTTCTTT
. . TRBJ1-5 TRBV28 CASTRRARINQPQHF TGTGCCAGCACCCGAAGGGCCCGAATTAATCAGCCCCAGCATTTT
. . TRBJ2-1 TRBV9 CASRSIGEEQFF TGTGCCAGCAGGTCAATTGGGGAAGAGCAGTTCTTC
. . TRBJ2-7 TRBV30 CAWSFKGRSMYEQYF TGTGCCTGGAGTTTTAAAGGACGGAGTATGTACGAGCAGTACTTC
. . TRBJ1-1 TRBV7-2 CASSLLAGQNTEAFF TGTGCCAGCAGCTTATTAGCGGGACAGAACACTGAAGCTTTCTTT
. . TRBJ1-3 TRBV7-9 CASSLGGGGNTIYF TGTGCCAGCAGCTTAGGTGGCGGTGGAAACACCATATATTTT
. . TRBJ2-2 TRBV2 CASRGQEWAGELFF TGTGCCAGCAGGGGCCAGGAATGGGCCGGGGAGCTGTTTTTT
once . TRBJ2-2 TRBV7-2 CASSPGRWDTGELFF TGTGCCAGCAGCCCGGGGAGATGGGACACCGGGGAGCTGTTTTTT
. TRBD2 TRBJ2-1 TRBV6-5 CASRTSGDEQFF TGTGCCAGCAGAACTAGCGGCGATGAGCAGTTCTTC
. . TRBJ2-1 TRBV7-6 CASSLTDNEQFF TGTGCCAGCAGCTTAACAGACAATGAGCAGTTCTTC
. . TRBJ1-1 TRBV18 CASSPKGTEAFF TGTGCCAGCTCACCAAAGGGCACTGAAGCTTTCTTT
. . TRBJ1-4 TRBV7-9 CASSSDWGGEKLFF TGTGCCAGCAGCTCCGACTGGGGAGGAGAAAAACTGTTTTTT
. . TRBJ1-6 TRBV5-6 CASSPPDPGHYNSPLHF TGTGCCAGCAGCCCGCCTGATCCGGGACATTATAATTCACCCCTCCACTTT
. TRBD1 TRBJ2-1 TRBV5-1 CASTGTGAYNEQFF TGCGCCAGTACCGGGACAGGGGCTTACAATGAGCAGTTCTTC
. . TRBJ2-5 TRBV4-3 CASSRAFEGQETQYF TGCGCCAGCAGTCGGGCCTTCGAGGGACAAGAGACCCAGTACTTC
few . TRBJ2-7 TRBV18 CASSPGTYEQYF TGTGCCAGCTCACCAGGTACTTACGAGCAGTACTTC
. . TRBJ1-2 TRBV2 CASSLDGYTF TGTGCCAGCAGTTTGGATGGCTACACCTTC
. TRBD2 TRBJ2-3 TRBV2 CASMWRGMQPSTDTQYF TGTGCCAGCATGTGGCGGGGGATGCAGCCTAGCACAGATACGCAGTATTTT
. . TRBJ2-7 TRBV30 CAWSPEGYPSYEQYF TGTGCCTGGAGTCCTGAGGGGTACCCCTCCTACGAGCAGTACTTC
. TRBD1 TRBJ2-7 TRBV7-9 CASSSTGEKAYEQYF TGTGCCAGCAGCTCGACAGGGGAGAAGGCCTACGAGCAGTACTTC
once . TRBJ1-3 TRBV29-1 CSALTFVGNTIYF TGCAGCGCCCTTACCTTCGTGGGAAACACCATATATTTT
medium-sized . TRBJ1-1 TRBV13 CASSSEEDTEAFF TGTGCCAGCAGCTCGGAGGAGGACACTGAAGCTTTCTTT
. . TRBJ2-7 TRBV6-1 CANSPGGYEQYF TGTGCCAACAGCCCTGGGGGGTACGAGCAGTACTTC
. . TRBJ1-2 TRBV18 CASSLQGTFYGYTF TGTGCCAGCTCTCTACAGGGTACTTTTTATGGCTACACCTTC
. . TRBJ2-7 TRBV5-5 CASSNRDNYEQYF TGTGCCAGCAGCAACCGGGACAACTACGAGCAGTACTTC
. . TRBJ1-2 TRBV7-9 CASSRSGTPSNYGYTF TGTGCCAGCAGTCGCTCCGGGACCCCTTCTAACTATGGCTACACCTTC
. . TRBJ2-7 TRBV19 CASSISGITGEQYF TGTGCCAGTAGTATATCTGGGATCACGGGAGAGCAGTACTTC
. TRBD2 TRBJ2-2 TRBV7-8 CASSLTSGGVKTGELFF TGTGCCAGCAGCCTCACTAGCGGGGGGGTTAAAACCGGGGAGCTGTTTTTT
. . TRBJ1-1 TRBV10-2 CASTIQGFNTEAFF TGCGCCAGTACAATACAGGGTTTCAACACTGAAGCTTTCTTT
. . TRBJ1-5 TRBV7-2 CASSLLPGFSNQPQHF TGTGCCAGCAGCCTCCTACCGGGTTTTAGCAATCAGCCCCAGCATTTT
. . TRBJ2-1 TRBV4-3 CASSQVGERGHEQFF TGCGCCAGCAGCCAAGTGGGGGAGAGGGGACATGAGCAGTTCTTC
. . TRBJ1-5 TRBV5-4 CASSDGEGGSKPQHF TGTGCCAGCAGCGATGGAGAGGGGGGTAGTAAGCCCCAGCATTTT
. . TRBJ2-1 TRBV4-1 CASSQDAGSSYNEQFF TGCGCCAGCAGCCAAGACGCCGGAAGCTCCTACAATGAGCAGTTCTTC
few . TRBJ1-1 TRBV27 CASSLFSASEAFF TGTGCCAGCAGTTTATTCTCGGCGAGTGAAGCTTTCTTT
. . TRBJ2-3 TRBV30 CAWSVTTDTQYF TGTGCCTGGAGTGTGACAACAGATACGCAGTATTTT
. TRBD1 TRBJ1-6 TRBV7-3 CASSLGGTDSPLHF TGTGCCAGCAGCTTGGGGGGGACAGATTCACCCCTCCACTTT
. . TRBJ1-6 TRBV4-1 CASSQAVRSYNSPLHF TGCGCCAGCAGCCAGGCCGTTCGGAGCTATAATTCACCCCTCCACTTT
few . TRBJ2-1 TRBV7-9 CASSLVSSYNEQFF TGTGCCAGCAGCTTGGTGAGCTCCTACAATGAGCAGTTCTTC
. . TRBJ1-1 TRBV6-5 CASSYGDMNTEAFF TGTGCCAGCAGTTACGGGGATATGAACACTGAAGCTTTCTTT
. TRBD1 TRBJ2-7 TRBV7-3 CASSSQGNSHEQYF TGTGCCAGCAGCTCACAGGGGAATAGTCACGAGCAGTACTTC